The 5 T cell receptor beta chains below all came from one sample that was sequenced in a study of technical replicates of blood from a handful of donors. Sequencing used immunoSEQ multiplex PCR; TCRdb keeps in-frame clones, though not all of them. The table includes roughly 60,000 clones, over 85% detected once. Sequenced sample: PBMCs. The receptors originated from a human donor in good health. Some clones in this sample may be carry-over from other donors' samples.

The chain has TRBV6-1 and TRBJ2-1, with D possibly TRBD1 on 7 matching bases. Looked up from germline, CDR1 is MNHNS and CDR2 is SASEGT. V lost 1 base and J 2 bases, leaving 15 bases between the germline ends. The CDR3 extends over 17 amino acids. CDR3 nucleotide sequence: TGTGCCAGCAGTGAAGTCCCCGGCGGGACAGCCTACAATGAGCAGTTCTTC. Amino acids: CASSEVPGGTAYNEQFF.

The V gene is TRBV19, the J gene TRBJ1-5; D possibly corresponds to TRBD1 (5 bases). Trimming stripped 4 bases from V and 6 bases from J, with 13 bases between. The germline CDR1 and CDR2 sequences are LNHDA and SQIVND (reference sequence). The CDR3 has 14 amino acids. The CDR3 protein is CASSRAPGGQPQHF. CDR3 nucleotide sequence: TGTGCCAGTAGTAGGGCCCCGGGGGGTCAGCCCCAGCATTTT.

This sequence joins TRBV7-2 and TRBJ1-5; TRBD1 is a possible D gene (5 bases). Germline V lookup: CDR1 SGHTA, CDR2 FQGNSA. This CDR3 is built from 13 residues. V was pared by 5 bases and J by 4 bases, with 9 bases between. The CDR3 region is CASSPQGNQPQHF. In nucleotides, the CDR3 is TGTGCCAGCAGCCCGCAGGGAAATCAGCCCCAGCATTTT.

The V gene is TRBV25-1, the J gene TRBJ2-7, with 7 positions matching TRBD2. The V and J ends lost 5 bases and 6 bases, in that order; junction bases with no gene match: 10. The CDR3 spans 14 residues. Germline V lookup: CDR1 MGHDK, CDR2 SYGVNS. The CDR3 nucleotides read TGTGCCAGCAGTCCTACACGCGGGAGTGGCGAGCAGTACTTC. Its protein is CASSPTRGSGEQYF.

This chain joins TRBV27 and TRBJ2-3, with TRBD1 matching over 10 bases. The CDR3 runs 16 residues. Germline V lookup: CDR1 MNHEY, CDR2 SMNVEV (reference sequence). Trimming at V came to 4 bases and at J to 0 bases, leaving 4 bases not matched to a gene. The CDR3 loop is CASSWDRGGSTDTQYF. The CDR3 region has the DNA TGTGCCAGCAGTTGGGACAGGGGAGGAAGCACAGATACGCAGTATTTT.